These 32 T cell receptor beta chains originate from one sample sequenced in a study of cytomegalovirus exposure and HLA in healthy donors (dated by TCRdb to 2017 to 2019). The protocol used for the library was the immunoSEQ multiplex PCR assay. For the multiplex PCR, a mixture combining 60 forward primers for TCR Vbeta segments and 13 reverse primers for TCR Jbeta segments was used. TCRdb's version of the immuneACCESS table is confined to in-frame rearrangements and falls short of the full clone set. An unresolved V gene accounts for under half of the shortfall where checked; the remainder is of unknown origin. This sample is represented by approximately 150,000 clones; under 70% of them were singletons. The ten largest clones add up to more than 9% of the sample. The material sequenced was PBMCs. These receptor sequences come from a man under 40 in good health and CMV-seropositive.

Notes on this clone: The same CDR3 can be traced to other DNA sequences in this sample. The V call is TRBV7-3, the J call TRBJ1-1; 8 bases line up with TRBD1. Germline loops: CDR1 SGHTA, CDR2 FQGTGA. The CDR3 is made up of 13 amino acids. V trimming: 4 bases; J trimming: 4 bases; junction bases outside the gene matches: 2. CDR3 nucleotide sequence: TGTGCCAGCAGCTCACAGGGGGTCACTGAAGCTTTCTTT. Protein sequence: CASSSQGVTEAFF.

The rearrangement links TRBV5-1 to TRBJ2-2; a possible D gene is TRBD2 (6 bases). V was trimmed by 6 bases and J by 5 bases, leaving 14 bases between them. CDR3 size: 14 residues. Germline loops: CDR1 SGHRS, CDR2 YFSETQ. The CDR3 DNA reads TGCGCCAGCACCCGCGGGACCGAGACCGGGGAGCTGTTTTTT. Translated, it gives CASTRGTETGELFF.

V and J are TRBV10-2 and TRBJ1-5; TRBD1 agrees at 7 bases. The CDR3 is 15 amino acids. J gave up 2 bases and V 5 bases, and 6 bases lay outside the gene matches. Germline V gene data show CDR1 as WSHSY and CDR2 as SAAADI. The CDR3: CASSQTGAGNQPQHF. DNA for the CDR3: TGCGCCAGCAGTCAAACAGGGGCAGGCAATCAGCCCCAGCATTTT.

This clone showed up just a few times. J is TRBJ2-1 and V is TRBV28; 9 bases are shared with TRBD2. J was trimmed by 0 bases and V by 1 base; bases with no gene match: 1. This CDR3 is 16 amino acids long. Germline CDR1 is MDHEN and CDR2 is SYDVKM. As DNA, the CDR3 is TGTGCCAGCAGTTTATTTAGCGGGAGCTCCTACAATGAGCAGTTCTTC. It specifies CASSLFSGSSYNEQFF.

The J gene is TRBJ2-2, the V gene TRBV19; 10 bases map to TRBD2. Unmatched junction bases numbered 8, after V lost 2 bases and J lost 8 bases. The CDR3 runs to 16 residues. Germline CDR1 reads LNHDA; CDR2 reads SQIVND (reference sequence). The CDR3 sequence: CASSIRAGGRRGELFF. The CDR3 bases are TGTGCCAGTAGTATAAGAGCGGGAGGGCGTCGGGGGGAGCTGTTTTTT.

The CDR3 protein is CASSPDSQGRGYTF. CDR3 coding DNA: TGTGCCAGCAGCCCGGATAGCCAGGGCCGTGGCTACACCTTC. The J gene is TRBJ1-2, the V gene TRBV5-6, with D perhaps matching TRBD1 (5 bases). The germline CDR1 and CDR2 sequences are SGHDT and YYEEEE. The V end lost 4 bases, the J end lost 7 bases, and 17 bases lay between the germline ends. The CDR3 runs to 14 residues.

J is TRBJ2-1 and V is TRBV5-4, with 9 nucleotides matching TRBD2. Germline-derived CDR1 and CDR2 are SGHNT and YYREEE (reference sequence). The CDR3 runs to 15 residues. V lost 4 bases to trimming and J lost 4 bases; unmatched junction nucleotides: 6. In DNA, the CDR3 is TGTGCCAGCAGCGGAGGACTAGCGAGTTACAATGAGCAGTTCTTC. Amino acids: CASSGGLASYNEQFF. Together with reference TRBV5-4 and TRBJ2-1, the CDR3 gives the full variable domain: ETGVTQSPTHLIKTRGQQVTLRCSSQSGHNTVSWYQQALGQGPQFIFQYYREEENGRGNFPPRFSGLQFPNYSSELNVNALELDDSALYLCASSGGLASYNEQFFGPGTRLTVL.

V and J are TRBV10-3 and TRBJ2-3; a possible D gene is TRBD2 (6 bases). Germline CDR1 is ENHRY and CDR2 is SYGVKD. The V end lost 0 bases, the J end lost 2 bases, and 12 bases lay between the germline ends. This CDR3 has 16 amino acids. Written as DNA, the CDR3 is TGTGCCATCAGTGAGTCGTATACGGGAGCCACAGATACGCAGTATTTT. Its protein product is CAISESYTGATDTQYF.

Only one count was recorded for this clone. The CDR3 DNA follows: TGTGCCAGTAGTACACCGTCGAACAGGGGGATTGTGAGCACTGAAGCTTTCTTT. Translation gives CASSTPSNRGIVSTEAFF. V is TRBV19 and J is TRBJ1-1, with 8 bases lining up with TRBD1. CDR1 is LNHDA and CDR2 is SQIVND in the germline V gene (reference sequence). Trimming at V came to 4 bases and at J to 4 bases, leaving 17 bases not matched to a gene. CDR3 length equals 18 residues.

V gene TRBV7-9 combines with J gene TRBJ2-7, with 7 bases fitting TRBD1. Germline-derived CDR1 and CDR2 are SEHNR and FQNEAQ (reference sequence). The ends lost 3 bases at V and 7 bases at J; junction bases unmatched: 9. This CDR3 comprises 14 residues. Written as DNA, the CDR3 is TGTGCCAGCAGCTTCCACGGGACAGCGAGAGAGCAGTACTTC. Protein sequence: CASSFHGTAREQYF.

The V and J genes are TRBV30 and TRBJ1-6; the D gene is possibly TRBD1 (6 bases). This CDR3 spans 14 amino acids. Between the trimmed V and J ends, which lost 4 bases and 6 bases, there was a span of 13 bases. CDR1 and CDR2 from the germline V gene are GTSNPN and SVGIG (reference sequence). This CDR3 reads CAWIPTGLNSPLHF. The CDR3 DNA follows: TGTGCCTGGATACCCACAGGGCTTAATTCACCCCTCCACTTT.

This clone was detected once. The CDR3 loop is CASSLWRQTTNEKLFF. CDR3 DNA sequence: TGTGCCAGCAGTTTATGGAGACAGACAACTAATGAAAAACTGTTTTTT. The chain joins TRBV28 to TRBJ1-4, with D possibly matching TRBD1 (5 bases). The V end was cut by 0 bases, the J end by 0 bases, with 8 bases between. CDR3 size: 16 residues. Germline V gives CDR1 MDHEN, CDR2 SYDVKM.

As for this clone: The CDR3 does not end in the conserved phenylalanine or tryptophan, so this is likely a read error. This chain connects TRBV11-2 to TRBJ1-2; 8 bases fit TRBD1. V lost 5 bases to trimming and J lost 7 bases; unmatched junction nucleotides: 9. CDR3 length equals 14 residues. Germline assignment: CDR1 SGHAT and CDR2 FQNNGV. Here the CDR3 DNA reads TGTGCCAGCAGCCCCTCAGGGACAGGCGGTGGCTACACCTCC. Its translation is CASSPSGTGGGYTS.

The CDR3 loop is CASSFHRDTTDTQYF. The CDR3 region has the DNA TGTGCCAGCAGTTTTCACCGGGACACCACAGATACGCAGTATTTT. V usage is TRBV6-5 and J usage is TRBJ2-3; tentative D call: TRBD1 (6 bases). Germline V CDR1 and CDR2: MNHEY, SVGAGI. V shed 4 bases and J shed 2 bases, with 13 bases lying between them. This CDR3 contains 15 residues.

The rearrangement joins TRBV5-4 to TRBJ2-7; possibly TRBD1 for D (5 bases). With 5 bases removed from V and 5 bases from J, the gap between germline ends came to 20 bases. Germline V gene sequence: CDR1 SGHNT, CDR2 YYREEE (reference sequence). The CDR3 runs to 15 residues. This chain's CDR3 is CASSSELRTRDEQYF. The CDR3 DNA reads TGTGCCAGCAGTTCCGAACTTCGGACAAGAGACGAGCAGTACTTC.

There are a few counts of this clone. V usage is TRBV4-1 and J usage is TRBJ2-3; no clear D. This CDR3 has 17 amino acids. V lost 1 base to trimming and J lost 3 bases, with 17 bases between them. CDR1 MGHRA and CDR2 YSYEKL come from the germline V gene. CDR3 coding DNA: TGCGCCAGCAGCCAAGGTCTCTATCTCCCCCCAACAGATACGCAGTATTTT. Translated: CASSQGLYLPPTDTQYF.

V gene TRBV10-3 combines with J gene TRBJ2-1; 11 bases match TRBD2. V shed 5 bases, J shed 7 bases, and the junction held 10 bases outside the gene matches. From germline, CDR1 is ENHRY and CDR2 SYGVKD. The CDR3 runs 16 residues. The CDR3 sequence: CAISTRGLAVGNEQFF. Here the CDR3 DNA reads TGTGCCATCAGTACTCGGGGACTAGCGGTTGGGAATGAGCAGTTCTTC.

The chain joins TRBV19 to TRBJ2-3; TRBD1 aligns across 7 bases. Germline CDR1 is LNHDA and CDR2 is SQIVND (reference sequence). J lost 1 base, V lost 6 bases, and 4 bases had no gene match. This CDR3 has 14 residues. The CDR3 coding sequence is TGTGCCAGTAGCGAAACAGGGGGCACAGATACGCAGTATTTT. Its protein is CASSETGGTDTQYF.

The chain links TRBV6-5 to TRBJ2-7; 7 nucleotides line up with TRBD1. J lost 7 bases, V lost 8 bases, and 14 bases had no gene match. This CDR3 is built from 14 residues. The germline CDR1 and CDR2 sequences are MNHEY and SVGAGI. The DNA of the CDR3 is TGTGCCAGCCAGGGCCCCGGGACAGTGCTTGAGCAGTACTTC. Amino acid sequence: CASQGPGTVLEQYF.

This rearrangement joins TRBV4-1 to TRBJ2-5; 13 nucleotides line up with TRBD2. The CDR3 contains 17 residues. The V gene's germline CDR1 is MGHRA and CDR2 YSYEKL. Losses at the gene ends were 4 bases for V and 5 bases for J; bases not matched to a gene: 10. The CDR3 protein is CASSRRLAGGSGETQYF. The DNA for the CDR3 is TGCGCCAGCAGCCGCCGACTAGCGGGAGGTTCGGGGGAGACCCAGTACTTC.

The chain recombines TRBV9 with TRBJ2-2; 11 bases agree with TRBD1. Trimming at V came to 0 bases and at J to 5 bases, leaving 3 bases not matched to a gene. The CDR3 runs 16 residues. Germline assignment: CDR1 SGDLS and CDR2 YYNGEE. In DNA form, the CDR3 reads TGTGCCAGCAGCGTAGGCGGGACAGGGGGGACCGGGGAGCTGTTTTTT. Protein sequence: CASSVGGTGGTGELFF.

In regard to this clone: This sample includes further DNA sequences coding for the same CDR3. V gene TRBV6-5 combines with J gene TRBJ2-7; TRBD2 matches 8 bases. This CDR3 region has 16 residues. Germline CDR1 and CDR2: MNHEY and SVGAGI. Trimming took 2 bases from V and 2 from J; bases not matched to a gene: 8. CDR3: CASSYQAGASPYEQYF. DNA of the CDR3: TGTGCCAGCAGTTACCAAGCGGGAGCCTCCCCCTACGAGCAGTACTTC.

The chain recombines TRBV29-1 with TRBJ2-1; 15 nucleotides agree with TRBD2. The germline V gene has CDR1 SQVTM and CDR2 ANQGSEA. The CDR3 spans 15 residues. V trimming: 7 bases; J trimming: 7 bases; junction bases outside the gene matches: 8. The CDR3 DNA reads TGCAGCGGTCGGACTAGCGGGAGGGCGGATAATGAGCAGTTCTTC. It specifies CSGRTSGRADNEQFF.

The chain uses TRBV30 and TRBJ2-5; 8 nucleotides agree with TRBD1. The CDR3 runs 14 residues. J lost 2 bases, V lost 0 bases, and 2 bases had no gene match. Germline V gene lookup returns CDR1 GTSNPN and CDR2 SVGIG (reference sequence). The CDR3 nucleotides read TGTGCCTGGAGTGTATGGACAGGGCAAGAGACCCAGTACTTC. Protein sequence: CAWSVWTGQETQYF.

The chain recombines TRBV19 with TRBJ1-1; TRBD1 is a possible D gene (6 bases). CDR3 length: 15 residues. The germline V gene encodes CDR1 LNHDA and CDR2 SQIVND (reference sequence). Deletions cut 5 bases from V and 0 bases from J, with 13 bases between. CDR3 sequence (DNA): TGTGCCAGTAGTCGGCAGGGGTTAATGAACACTGAAGCTTTCTTT. This translates into CASSRQGLMNTEAFF.

The chain joins TRBV19 to TRBJ2-7; D gene unclear. The CDR3 has 15 amino acids. Germline CDR1 and CDR2: LNHDA and SQIVND (reference sequence). The germline V and J ends were trimmed by 3 bases and 3 bases, with 15 bases remaining between them. This chain's CDR3 is CASSIDSAASYEQYF. Written as DNA, the CDR3 is TGTGCCAGTAGTATTGATTCGGCGGCAAGCTACGAGCAGTACTTC.

The chain employs TRBV5-4 and TRBJ1-2, with TRBD1 matching 9 bases. Germline V gives CDR1 SGHNT, CDR2 YYREEE (reference sequence). The CDR3 length is 14 residues. The junction had 4 bases not matched to a gene; V was cut back by 0 bases and J by 7 bases. CDR3 nucleotides: TGTGCCAGCAGCTTGGGGACAGGGGAATTTGGCTACACCTTC. Translated, it gives CASSLGTGEFGYTF.

The CDR3 is CASSSFMGRGYTF. The CDR3 nucleotides read TGTGCCAGCAGCTCATTCATGGGGCGCGGCTACACCTTC. V and J are TRBV7-3 and TRBJ1-2; perhaps TRBD1 as D (5 bases). CDR1 SGHTA and CDR2 FQGTGA come from the germline V gene. CDR3 length: 13 amino acids. The V end lost 4 bases, the J end lost 8 bases, and 14 bases lay between the germline ends. The full variable domain, in which reference TRBV7-3 and TRBJ1-2 provide the parts outside the CDR3, is GAGVSQTPSNKVTEKGKYVELRCDPISGHTALYWYRQSLGQGPEFLIYFQGTGAADDSGLPNDRFFAVRPEGSVSTLKIQRTERGDSAVYLCASSSFMGRGYTFGSGTRLTVV.

J is TRBJ1-1 and V is TRBV6-5, with D possibly TRBD1 on 5 matching bases. V was shortened by 2 bases and J by 5 bases, with 9 bases between the two germline ends. Per germline, CDR1 MNHEY and CDR2 SVGAGI. CDR3 length: 13 residues. The CDR3 coding sequence is TGTGCCAGCAGTTACGGGGGGTCGACTGAAGCTTTCTTT. It yields the protein CASSYGGSTEAFF.

CDR3 in amino acids: CASSPQTGGVETQYF. The CDR3 bases are TGTGCCAGCAGTCCCCAAACCGGGGGAGTGGAGACCCAGTACTTC. The rearrangement uses TRBV2 and TRBJ2-5; possibly TRBD2 for D (6 bases). The CDR3 has 15 amino acids. CDR1 and CDR2 from the germline V gene are SNHLY and FYNNEI. V gave up 5 bases and J gave up 5 bases, with 18 bases separating them.

The chain employs TRBV5-5 and TRBJ2-2; 11 nucleotides agree with TRBD1. The CDR3 loop spans 17 amino acids. V was pared by 2 bases and J by 6 bases, with 9 bases of the junction left unmatched. CDR1 and CDR2 (germline): SGHKS, YYEKEE (reference sequence). Written as DNA, the CDR3 is TGTGCCAGCAGCTTTCTCAGGACAGGGGGCAAGGCCGGGGAGCTGTTTTTT. Its protein is CASSFLRTGGKAGELFF.

The J gene is TRBJ2-7, the V gene TRBV18, with 8 nucleotides matching TRBD2. Germline V CDR1 and CDR2: KGHSH, LQKENI. This CDR3 is built from 17 residues. The V and J ends lost 0 bases and 2 bases, in that order; junction bases with no gene match: 9. The CDR3 coding sequence is TGTGCCAGCTCACCACCGACTTCACTAGCGGACACCTACGAGCAGTACTTC. Residues: CASSPPTSLADTYEQYF.